These T cell receptor beta chains were read from a single sample in a study of T-cell memory formation after mild COVID-19. MiXCR was run by TCRdb on the 5' RACE reads, yielding one entry per CDR3 protein. Of 350,000 to 500,000 distinct CDR3 sequences in the sample, about 25% are singletons; the top ten hold under 15%. Source material: PBMCs or a T cell subset sorted from them (not recorded which). The receptors were gathered from an adult woman who had mild COVID-19 (a few samples of this study predate the infection). Cell type and time point are not known. CDR3s include the opening cysteine and the closing phenylalanine or tryptophan. D genes are given only for firm matches. Size is stated for part of the rows, as once, few or many counts, or as a class when the clone is expanded.

d_call clone_size j_call v_call cdr3_nt cdr3_aa
TRBD1 few TRBJ1-2 TRBV13 TGTGCCAGCAGCTCAGGGGCCGGGACAGACTATGGCTACACCTTC CASSSGAGTDYGYTF
TRBD1 many TRBJ2-7 TRBV5-1 TGCGCCAGCAGCTCTAGACAGGGGGCTTCCTACGAGCAGTACTTC CASSSRQGASYEQYF
TRBD1 few TRBJ2-1 TRBV7-7 TGTGCTAGCAGCCGCACAGGGGGCCCTAGCTCCTACAATGAGCAGTTCTTC CASSRTGGPSSYNEQFF
- - TRBJ1-1 TRBV14 TGTGCCAGCAGCCAAGACAGTTCGCTTCTAACGAACACTGAAGCTTTCTTT CASSQDSSLLTNTEAFF
- few TRBJ1-5 TRBV12-3/TRBV12-4 TGTGCCAGCAGTCGAGTAGACAGCCGCAATCAGCCCCAGCATTTT CASSRVDSRNQPQHF
- many TRBJ2-1 TRBV6-2/TRBV6-3 TGTGCCAGCAGTCGGCCCGCCGTCGACAGCACCAGGGTAACAATTGAGCAGTTCTTC CASSRPAVDSTRVTIEQFF
TRBD2 - TRBJ2-7 TRBV6-2/TRBV6-3 TGTGCCTGCACCAATGAGGGACTAGCGGGAGCAAGGTACGAGCAGTACTTC CACTNEGLAGARYEQYF
TRBD2 - TRBJ2-3 TRBV2 TGTGCCAGCGGATTGACTAGCGGGGCCACAGATACGCAGTATTTT CASGLTSGATDTQYF
- - TRBJ2-7 TRBV12-3/TRBV12-4 TGTGCCAGCAGTTTAGCGGGAGCATGGTACGAGCAGTACTTC CASSLAGAWYEQYF
- - TRBJ2-5 TRBV4-1 TGCGCCAGCAGCCAAGATCGCACGAGGGGTCTAGAGACCCAGTACTTC CASSQDRTRGLETQYF
TRBD1 few TRBJ2-7 TRBV18 TGTGCCAGCTCACCCCTAACCGGGACAGGGAACGACGAGCAGTACTTC CASSPLTGTGNDEQYF
- many TRBJ2-7 TRBV25-1 TGTGCCAGCAGTGATGGGCAGATGGGCTACGAGCAGTACTTC CASSDGQMGYEQYF
TRBD1 - TRBJ2-7 TRBV5-1 TGCGCCAGCAGCAAAGGACAGGGGCCTTCCTACGAGCAGTACTTC CASSKGQGPSYEQYF
TRBD2 - TRBJ2-1 TRBV5-1 TGCGCCAGCAGCTCATCCGGGACTAGCGGGAGCGGGGAGCAGTTCTTC CASSSSGTSGSGEQFF
- many TRBJ2-7 TRBV5-1 TGCGCCAGCAGCTTGGATTCAGGGCCCTACGAGCAGTACTTC CASSLDSGPYEQYF
- few TRBJ2-2 TRBV9 TGTGCCAGCAGCGCCGAAAACACCGGGGAGCTGTTTTTT CASSAENTGELFF
- - TRBJ1-1 TRBV20-1 TGCAGTGCTAGAGGGACGGTGAACACTGAAGCTTTCTTT CSARGTVNTEAFF
TRBD2 - TRBJ2-5 TRBV24-1 TGTGCCACCAGTGACCCTGGACTAGCGGGAGAAGAGACCCAGTACTTC CATSDPGLAGEETQYF
- - TRBJ2-5 TRBV18 TGTGCCAGCTCACCGTCGCAGACCCAAGAGACCCAGTACTTC CASSPSQTQETQYF
TRBD2 few TRBJ2-3 TRBV7-2 TGTGCCAGCAGCTTAGAGTGGCCTAGCGGGAGGAGTACAGATACGCAGTATTTT CASSLEWPSGRSTDTQYF
TRBD1 few TRBJ2-7 TRBV12-3/TRBV12-4 TGTGCCAGCAGTCTCGGGACAGGGGGCGCCGACGAGCAGTACTTC CASSLGTGGADEQYF
- many TRBJ2-1 TRBV5-1 TGCGCCAGCAGCTTTCTTATGGCGGGCCCTTACAATGAGCAGTTCTTC CASSFLMAGPYNEQFF
- many TRBJ2-3 TRBV18 TGTGCCAGCTCACCAGCAGATACGCAGTATTTT CASSPADTQYF
- - TRBJ2-1 TRBV7-9 TGTGCCAGCAGCCCCCCCAAGCGCTACAATGAGCAGTTCTTC CASSPPKRYNEQFF
- - TRBJ1-2 TRBV10-3 TGTGCCATCAGTGAGTCTACAGGAGCCTTATGGGGCTACACCTTC CAISESTGALWGYTF
TRBD2 - TRBJ2-7 TRBV7-9 TGTGCCAGCAGCCCCCTGGCTAGCGGGAGGAACGAGCAGTACTTC CASSPLASGRNEQYF
TRBD1 - TRBJ2-7 TRBV18 TGTGCCAGCTCAGAACAGGGGCGCCGAACTGAGCAGTACTTC CASSEQGRRTEQYF
- - TRBJ2-7 TRBV20-1 TGCAGTGCCCCTCGCCGGGACCATGCCTACGAGCAGTACTTC CSAPRRDHAYEQYF
- - TRBJ2-2 TRBV11-2 TGTGCCAGCAGCCGTTCCGCCGGGGAGCTGTTTTTT CASSRSAGELFF
- once TRBJ2-1 TRBV20-1 TGCAGTGCCCCTAAAGGAGGGACCTACAATGAGCAGTTCTTC CSAPKGGTYNEQFF
TRBD1 - TRBJ1-5 TRBV7-2 TGTGCCAGCAGCTTGAGGGACAGTCGGAATCAGCCCCAGCATTTT CASSLRDSRNQPQHF
TRBD2 - TRBJ2-3 TRBV15 TGTGCCACCAGCAGACCGGGGGGGCCGCGCACAGATACGCAGTATTTT CATSRPGGPRTDTQYF
TRBD2 - TRBJ2-2 TRBV4-2 TGTGCCAGCAGCCCATTGCTAGCGGGGGCCACCCGAGACACCGGGGAGCTGTTTTTT CASSPLLAGATRDTGELFF
TRBD2 - TRBJ2-1 TRBV6-5 TGTGCCAGCAGAATAAGCGGGAGTGGTGAGCAGTTCTTC CASRISGSGEQFF
TRBD1 few TRBJ1-2 TRBV4-1 TGCGCCAGCAGCCAGGTGTGGGACAGCAACTATGGCTACACCTTC CASSQVWDSNYGYTF
TRBD2 many TRBJ2-1 TRBV12-5 TGTGCTAGTGGTTTTTTAGCGGGAGGACGATTAGGTGAGCAGTTCTTC CASGFLAGGRLGEQFF
- - TRBJ1-1 TRBV6-6 TGTGCCAGCAGGCTCAGGGGTCGGGACACTGAAGCTTTCTTT CASRLRGRDTEAFF
TRBD1 many TRBJ2-3 TRBV7-3 TGTGCCAGCAGCTCCAGGGGGAGCACAGATACGCAGTATTTT CASSSRGSTDTQYF
- - TRBJ2-7 TRBV25-1 TGTGCCAGCCGGGCGCATTTAACCCCCTACGAGCAGTACTTC CASRAHLTPYEQYF
- - TRBJ2-3 TRBV9 TGTGCCAGCAGCGTAGTTGGGTCGGCAGATACGCAGTATTTT CASSVVGSADTQYF
TRBD1 few TRBJ1-1 TRBV12-3/TRBV12-4 TGTGCCAGCAGTTTGGCGGGACAGGGGAGGGCTGAAGCTTTCTTT CASSLAGQGRAEAFF
- - TRBJ1-1 TRBV6-1 TGTGCCAGCAGGGGCAGTGGGTCTAACGCTGAAGCTTTCTTT CASRGSGSNAEAFF
TRBD2 few TRBJ2-2 TRBV12-3/TRBV12-4 TGTGCCAGCAGTAACACTCCGGGACTAGCGGGTATCGCGAACACCGGGGAGCTGTTTTTT CASSNTPGLAGIANTGELFF
TRBD2 - TRBJ2-7 TRBV5-1 TGCGCCAGCAGTCGGGGGAGCGGGACCCGCCTCATCTACGAGCAGTACTTC CASSRGSGTRLIYEQYF
TRBD2 - TRBJ2-1 TRBV7-3 TGTGCCAGCAGCCAGGGGACTAGCGGGACCCAGTTCTTC CASSQGTSGTQFF
- - TRBJ1-1 TRBV29-1 TGCAGCGTATCAGGGCAAACTTTGAACACTGAAGCTTTCTTT CSVSGQTLNTEAFF
TRBD1 - TRBJ1-1 TRBV7-9 TGTGCCAGCAGCCCCGACAGGGCTAAGAACACTGAAGCTTTCTTT CASSPDRAKNTEAFF
- few TRBJ2-3 TRBV7-9 TGTGCCAGCAGCTTTGGGCTAGGGGCAGATACGCAGTATTTT CASSFGLGADTQYF
TRBD2 few TRBJ2-2 TRBV24-1 TGTGCCACCAGTGATTTTCCCCCTAGCGGCGGGGAGCTGTTTTTT CATSDFPPSGGELFF